This is a list of T cell receptor beta chains from one sample in a study of cytomegalovirus exposure and HLA in healthy donors. Clones were read by immunoSEQ multiplex PCR, and TCRdb kept only the in-frame ones, dropping some. The repertoire includes fewer than 90,000 clones, around 76% of them detected once, and 10% sits in the top ten. The sequencing sample was made of PBMCs. The source is a young man in good health and CMV-seropositive. The CDR3 runs from the conserved cysteine through the conserved F or W. Each record gives: D gene, J gene, V gene, clone size, CDR3 DNA, CDR3 protein. D genes are given only for firm matches. Clone sizes are given selectively: once, few, many, or a class where the clone is expanded.

d_gene: NA; j_gene: TRBJ2-3; v_gene: TRBV7-9; abundance: once; CDR3nt: TGTGCCAGCAGCCAGGCAGGGGTTCCTCAGGATACGCAGTATTTT; CDR3aa: CASSQAGVPQDTQYF
d_gene: TRBD2; j_gene: TRBJ2-5; v_gene: TRBV18; abundance: NA; CDR3nt: TGTGCCAGCTCACCGGCTAGCGGGGTTGTGGAGACCCAGTACTTC; CDR3aa: CASSPASGVVETQYF
d_gene: TRBD2; j_gene: TRBJ2-5; v_gene: TRBV6-4; abundance: NA; CDR3nt: TGTGCCAGCATTCGCCGGGCTAGCGGGGGCCAAGAGACCCAGTACTTC; CDR3aa: CASIRRASGGQETQYF
d_gene: TRBD1; j_gene: TRBJ2-1; v_gene: TRBV5-6; abundance: NA; CDR3nt: TGTGCCAGCAGCTTGGTAGGGACAGCCTACAATGAGCAGTTCTTC; CDR3aa: CASSLVGTAYNEQFF
d_gene: NA; j_gene: TRBJ2-1; v_gene: TRBV6-5; abundance: NA; CDR3nt: TGTGCCAGCAAAAGGGGGTTCTACAATGAGCAGTTCTTC; CDR3aa: CASKRGFYNEQFF
d_gene: NA; j_gene: TRBJ1-1; v_gene: TRBV4-1; abundance: NA; CDR3nt: TGCGCCAGCAGCCACGCTAGAGGGGGACCGAACACTGAAGCTTTCTTT; CDR3aa: CASSHARGGPNTEAFF
d_gene: TRBD1; j_gene: TRBJ2-7; v_gene: TRBV6-1; abundance: NA; CDR3nt: TGTGCCAGCAGGCCGGGACAGCCCTTCTACGAGCAGTACTTC; CDR3aa: CASRPGQPFYEQYF
d_gene: NA; j_gene: TRBJ2-7; v_gene: TRBV30; abundance: NA; CDR3nt: TGTGCCTGGAGTGTACTGGCCTACGAGCAGTACTTC; CDR3aa: CAWSVLAYEQYF
d_gene: TRBD1; j_gene: TRBJ1-6; v_gene: TRBV19; abundance: NA; CDR3nt: TGTGCCAGTAGTATCGGACAGGGGGCGCTTAATTCACCCCTCCACTTT; CDR3aa: CASSIGQGALNSPLHF
d_gene: TRBD2; j_gene: TRBJ2-1; v_gene: TRBV4-3; abundance: once; CDR3nt: TGCGCCAGCAGCCAAGAGGGGGGGTCAGAGGAGCAGTTCTTC; CDR3aa: CASSQEGGSEEQFF
d_gene: NA; j_gene: TRBJ1-5; v_gene: TRBV6-1; abundance: NA; CDR3nt: TGTGCCAGCAGTGGACAGTTGCATAGCAATCAGCCCCAGCATTTT; CDR3aa: CASSGQLHSNQPQHF
d_gene: TRBD1; j_gene: TRBJ2-1; v_gene: TRBV29-1; abundance: NA; CDR3nt: TGCAGCGTTGAAGCTACGCCCGGACAGGATCCAATCGGGCAGTTCTTC; CDR3aa: CSVEATPGQDPIGQFF
d_gene: TRBD2; j_gene: TRBJ2-5; v_gene: TRBV4-1; abundance: NA; CDR3nt: TGCGCCAGCAGCCCCCCTGGCGGGGGGTACCAAGAGACCCAGTACTTC; CDR3aa: CASSPPGGGYQETQYF
d_gene: NA; j_gene: TRBJ1-4; v_gene: TRBV5-1; abundance: NA; CDR3nt: TGCGCCAGCAGCTTGGGGCAGGTAACTGGTAATGAAAAACTGTTTTTT; CDR3aa: CASSLGQVTGNEKLFF
d_gene: TRBD1; j_gene: TRBJ2-7; v_gene: TRBV7-9; abundance: NA; CDR3nt: TGTGCCAGCAGACGGGACAGGGCTCGGCCCTACGAGCAGTACTTC; CDR3aa: CASRRDRARPYEQYF
d_gene: NA; j_gene: TRBJ1-4; v_gene: TRBV5-6; abundance: few; CDR3nt: TGTGCCAGCAGCTTGGCGGTCTCCGAAAAACTGTTTTTT; CDR3aa: CASSLAVSEKLFF
d_gene: TRBD2; j_gene: TRBJ2-3; v_gene: TRBV6-6; abundance: few; CDR3nt: TGTGCCAGCAGTGACTCGAGAACTAGCGGGGCAGATACGCAGTATTTT; CDR3aa: CASSDSRTSGADTQYF
d_gene: NA; j_gene: TRBJ2-1; v_gene: TRBV7-9; abundance: NA; CDR3nt: TGTGCCAGCAGCAGCCAGGGATTTAGCTACAATGAGCAGTTCTTC; CDR3aa: CASSSQGFSYNEQFF
d_gene: NA; j_gene: TRBJ1-6; v_gene: TRBV2; abundance: NA; CDR3nt: TGTGCCAGCGGGGAGGGGGACGCTTATAATTCACCCCTCCACTTT; CDR3aa: CASGEGDAYNSPLHF
d_gene: NA; j_gene: TRBJ2-1; v_gene: TRBV5-8; abundance: NA; CDR3nt: TGTGCCAGCATGAGTAGCTCCTACAATGAGCAGTTCTTC; CDR3aa: CASMSSSYNEQFF
d_gene: NA; j_gene: TRBJ1-6; v_gene: TRBV6-5; abundance: few; CDR3nt: TGTGCCAGCAGAACCCAGACAAGACAACCCCTCCACTTT; CDR3aa: CASRTQTRQPLHF
d_gene: TRBD2; j_gene: TRBJ2-3; v_gene: TRBV27; abundance: NA; CDR3nt: TGTGCCAGCAGTTTATGGGGGGGGGACACAGATACGCAGTATTTT; CDR3aa: CASSLWGGDTDTQYF
d_gene: NA; j_gene: TRBJ1-6; v_gene: TRBV9; abundance: once; CDR3nt: TGTGCCAGCAGCGCCGGGATCAACTCCTATAATTCACCCCTCCACTTT; CDR3aa: CASSAGINSYNSPLHF
d_gene: NA; j_gene: TRBJ2-7; v_gene: TRBV6-1; abundance: NA; CDR3nt: TGTGCCAGCAGTGCCGGTCGACACTCCTACGAGCAGTACTTC; CDR3aa: CASSAGRHSYEQYF
d_gene: NA; j_gene: TRBJ2-1; v_gene: TRBV7-8; abundance: NA; CDR3nt: TGTGCCAGCAGCTTAGTGATTGCCAGTCATGAGCAGTTCTTC; CDR3aa: CASSLVIASHEQFF
d_gene: NA; j_gene: TRBJ1-4; v_gene: TRBV5-1; abundance: few; CDR3nt: TGCGCCAGCCAGGTGTCGGGAGTGGATGAAAAACTGTTTTTT; CDR3aa: CASQVSGVDEKLFF
d_gene: NA; j_gene: TRBJ1-6; v_gene: TRBV9; abundance: NA; CDR3nt: TGTGCCAGCAGCGTAGGGAGGACTTATAATTCACCCCTCCACTTT; CDR3aa: CASSVGRTYNSPLHF
d_gene: NA; j_gene: TRBJ2-1; v_gene: TRBV18; abundance: NA; CDR3nt: TGTGCCAGCTCAGCGACAGTTAATCCCTACAATGAGCAGTTCTTC; CDR3aa: CASSATVNPYNEQFF
d_gene: TRBD1; j_gene: TRBJ2-7; v_gene: TRBV30; abundance: NA; CDR3nt: TGTGCCTGGAGTTCAACCGGGACAGGGGCCTACGAGCAGTACTTC; CDR3aa: CAWSSTGTGAYEQYF
d_gene: TRBD2; j_gene: TRBJ2-3; v_gene: TRBV2; abundance: NA; CDR3nt: TGTGCCATCCCTAGCGGGGGGGCCGTTACGCAGTATTTT; CDR3aa: CAIPSGGAVTQYF
d_gene: NA; j_gene: TRBJ1-5; v_gene: TRBV7-3; abundance: once; CDR3nt: TGTGCCAGCAGCCACGGGGATATTAGCAATCAGCCCCAGCATTTT; CDR3aa: CASSHGDISNQPQHF
d_gene: NA; j_gene: TRBJ1-3; v_gene: TRBV21-1; abundance: NA; CDR3nt: TGTGCCAGCAGCAAAAATGGGAGGGGTGACCCCTCTGGAAACACCATATATTTT; CDR3aa: CASSKNGRGDPSGNTIYF
d_gene: NA; j_gene: TRBJ2-5; v_gene: TRBV30; abundance: NA; CDR3nt: TGTGCCTGGAGGGAGCGGGGACACCAGTACTTC; CDR3aa: CAWRERGHQYF
d_gene: TRBD1; j_gene: TRBJ1-5; v_gene: TRBV16; abundance: NA; CDR3nt: TGTGCCAGCAGCGGACAGGGGGCGGGTCAGCCCCAGCATTTT; CDR3aa: CASSGQGAGQPQHF
d_gene: TRBD2; j_gene: TRBJ2-7; v_gene: TRBV18; abundance: few; CDR3nt: TGTGCCAGCTCAACAGGACTAGCGAAGAACGAGCAGTACTTC; CDR3aa: CASSTGLAKNEQYF
d_gene: TRBD1; j_gene: TRBJ2-7; v_gene: TRBV12-5; abundance: NA; CDR3nt: TGTGCTAGTGGTTCAGGACAGGGGCTCTCCTACGAGCAGTACTTC; CDR3aa: CASGSGQGLSYEQYF
d_gene: TRBD2; j_gene: TRBJ2-1; v_gene: TRBV19; abundance: NA; CDR3nt: TGTGCCAGTAGCACGGGACTAGACCCCAGTAATGAGCAGTTCTTC; CDR3aa: CASSTGLDPSNEQFF
d_gene: NA; j_gene: TRBJ2-3; v_gene: TRBV6-5; abundance: NA; CDR3nt: TGTGCCAGCAGTTACCGGGAATCTAGCACAGATACGCAGTATTTT; CDR3aa: CASSYRESSTDTQYF
d_gene: TRBD1; j_gene: TRBJ2-3; v_gene: TRBV11-3; abundance: once; CDR3nt: TGTGCCAGCAGCTATGCCGGGACAGAGACAGATACGCAGTATTTT; CDR3aa: CASSYAGTETDTQYF
d_gene: TRBD2; j_gene: TRBJ2-3; v_gene: TRBV9; abundance: NA; CDR3nt: TGTGCCAGCAGCCGACTAGCGGGGGCCACAGATACGCAGTATTTT; CDR3aa: CASSRLAGATDTQYF
d_gene: NA; j_gene: TRBJ2-2; v_gene: TRBV5-1; abundance: once; CDR3nt: TGCGCCAGCAAGGGCTGGACAGTGAACACCGGGGAGCTGTTTTTT; CDR3aa: CASKGWTVNTGELFF
d_gene: TRBD1; j_gene: TRBJ2-7; v_gene: TRBV28; abundance: NA; CDR3nt: TGTGCCAGCAAACTGGGACAGGAGTACGAGCAGTACTTC; CDR3aa: CASKLGQEYEQYF